A single sample gave rise to the 10 T cell receptor beta chains below, sequenced in a study of blood T cell repertoires in COVID-19. Clones were sequenced by immunoSEQ multiplex PCR, and TCRdb holds only the in-frame ones, with some missing. The table lists more than 200,000 clones, 87% of them singletons. The sample was PBMCs or T cells enriched from blood (not recorded which). The receptors were gathered from a woman aged 25 to 45 with acute COVID-19.

This clone was seen a handful of times. The rearrangement uses TRBV7-6 and TRBJ2-1; 11 bases match TRBD2. Germline loops: CDR1 SGHVS, CDR2 FNYEAQ. CDR3 size: 17 residues. The V and J ends lost 7 bases and 5 bases, in that order; junction bases with no gene match: 13. CDR3 nucleotides: TGTGCCAGCACCCTGTCCGGGACTAGCGGACCCAACAATGAGCAGTTCTTC. Translated, it gives CASTLSGTSGPNNEQFF. The full variable domain, in which reference TRBV7-6 and TRBJ2-1 provide the parts outside the CDR3, is GAGVSQSPRYKVTKRGQDVALRCDPISGHVSLYWYRQALGQGPEFLTYFNYEAQQDKSGLPNDRFSAERPEGSISTLTIQRTEQRDSAMYRCASTLSGTSGPNNEQFFGPGTRLTVL.

The rearrangement joins TRBV28 to TRBJ2-7; a possible D gene is TRBD2 (6 bases). Germline CDR1 is MDHEN and CDR2 is SYDVKM. This CDR3 contains 15 residues. Deletions cut 5 bases from V and 3 bases from J, with 17 bases between. CDR3 sequence (DNA): TGTGCCAGCAGTGCCCCGGGACTCAAGCACTACGAGCAGTACTTC. The encoded protein is CASSAPGLKHYEQYF.

The genes are TRBV7-2 and TRBJ2-6; 10 positions match TRBD1. J gave up 4 bases and V 4 bases, and 7 bases lay outside the gene matches. In germline, CDR1 is SGHTA, CDR2 FQGNSA. This CDR3 spans 17 amino acids. The CDR3 sequence: CASSSRTGGSGANVLTF. The DNA of the CDR3 is TGTGCCAGCAGCTCCAGGACAGGGGGGTCCGGGGCCAACGTCCTGACTTTC.

This clone has only one observation. The J gene is TRBJ2-2, the V gene TRBV6-1, with unresolved D. This CDR3 is built from 14 residues. V was clipped by 5 bases and J by 0 bases, with 7 bases between them. Per the germline V gene, CDR1 is MNHNS and CDR2 is SASEGT. The CDR3: CASSPLSNTGELFF. DNA for the CDR3: TGTGCCAGCAGTCCCCTATCGAACACCGGGGAGCTGTTTTTT.

The chain is built from TRBV3-1 (or the pseudogene TRBV3-2) and TRBJ1-3, with a tentative D call TRBD1 (5 bases). Trimming took 0 bases from V and 0 from J, leaving 15 bases between them. Germline CDR1 reads LGHDT; CDR2 reads YNNKEL (reference sequence). The CDR3 runs 18 residues. CDR3 sequence reads: CASSQEGGTVSSGNTIYF. The DNA of the CDR3 is TGTGCCAGCAGCCAAGAGGGAGGGACTGTGTCCTCTGGAAACACCATATATTTT.

J is TRBJ1-5 and V is TRBV28; D unclear. The V and J ends lost 4 bases and 8 bases respectively, with 18 bases between them. Looked up from germline, CDR1 is MDHEN and CDR2 is SYDVKM. The CDR3 sequence is 15 residues long. The chain's CDR3 is CASSSPFGQIEPQHF. The CDR3 DNA is TGTGCCAGCAGTTCCCCTTTTGGTCAGATTGAGCCCCAGCATTTT.

The chain is built from TRBV28 and TRBJ2-5; 9 bases agree with TRBD2. The germline gives CDR1 MDHEN, CDR2 SYDVKM. V lost 6 bases, J lost 5 bases, and 7 bases stayed unmatched. This CDR3 is built from 14 residues. CDR3 sequence: CASSYRTSGETQYF. In DNA form, the CDR3 reads TGTGCCAGCAGCTACCGAACTAGCGGGGAGACCCAGTACTTC.

This chain joins TRBV7-6 and TRBJ2-1; no reliable D call. This CDR3 is 15 amino acids long. V was clipped by 5 bases and J by 8 bases, with 19 bases between them. Germline V gene sequence: CDR1 SGHVS, CDR2 FNYEAQ. CDR3 residues: CASSLSANPADEQFF. The CDR3 bases are TGTGCCAGCAGCCTAAGCGCGAATCCCGCCGATGAGCAGTTCTTC. Full variable domain (remainder filled in from reference TRBV7-6 and TRBJ2-1): GAGVSQSPRYKVTKRGQDVALRCDPISGHVSLYWYRQALGQGPEFLTYFNYEAQQDKSGLPNDRFSAERPEGSISTLTIQRTEQRDSAMYRCASSLSANPADEQFFGPGTRLTVL.

V and J are TRBV12-3 or TRBV12-4 and TRBJ1-6, with D possibly being TRBD1 (5 bases). V shed 6 bases and J shed 7 bases, with 7 bases lying between them. The CDR3 extends over 12 amino acids. DNA for the CDR3: TGTGCCAGCAGACAGGAAAATTCACCCCTCCACTTT. It is translated as CASRQENSPLHF.

The chain is built from TRBV3-1 (or the pseudogene TRBV3-2) and TRBJ1-6, with D possibly matching TRBD1 (5 bases). The CDR3 totals 15 residues. Germline values: CDR1 LGHDT, CDR2 YNNKEL (reference sequence). V lost 0 bases to trimming and J lost 8 bases, with 11 bases between them. CDR3 residues: CASSQDVQGDSPLHF. The CDR3 coding sequence is TGTGCCAGCAGCCAAGATGTTCAGGGCGATTCACCCCTCCACTTT.